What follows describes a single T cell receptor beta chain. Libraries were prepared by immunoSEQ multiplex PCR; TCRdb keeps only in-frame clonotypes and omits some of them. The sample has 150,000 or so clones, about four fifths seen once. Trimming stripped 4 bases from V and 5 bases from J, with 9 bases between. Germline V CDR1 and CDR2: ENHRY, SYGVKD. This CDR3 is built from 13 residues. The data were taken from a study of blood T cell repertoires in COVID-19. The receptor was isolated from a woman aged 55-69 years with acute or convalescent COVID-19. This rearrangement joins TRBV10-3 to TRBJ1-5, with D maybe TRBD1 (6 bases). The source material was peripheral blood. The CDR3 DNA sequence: TGTGCCATCAGTGCCTCAGGGGATCAGCCCCAGCATTTT. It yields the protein CAISASGDQPQHF.